These 31 T cell receptor beta chains originate from one sample sequenced in a study of chemoradiotherapy in HPV16-positive cancers. The assay was immunoSEQ multiplex PCR, and TCRdb's table has in-frame clones only and misses some. Here the sample spans roughly 7,900 clones, 70% to 90% being singletons. This material was collected from a patient who underwent chemoradiotherapy. Source of these receptors: a human donor with HPV-associated anogenital cancer.

V gene TRBV13 combines with J gene TRBJ1-1; possibly TRBD1 for D (5 bases). V dropped 2 bases and J dropped 6 bases, with 13 bases sitting between them. CDR3 length: 14 amino acids. The germline gives CDR1 PRHDT, CDR2 FYEKMQ (reference sequence). The CDR3 sequence is CASSLHNPGSEAFF. CDR3 DNA sequence: TGTGCCAGCAGCTTACACAATCCAGGGTCTGAAGCTTTCTTT.

The V call is TRBV28, the J call TRBJ2-3, with D tentatively TRBD1 (6 bases). Trimming removed 4 bases at V and 1 base at J, with 12 bases between. CDR1 and CDR2 from the germline V gene are MDHEN and SYDVKM. CDR3 length: 15 residues. DNA of the CDR3: TGTGCCAGCAGTTCAGCGGACAGACGCACAGATACGCAGTATTTT. The encoded protein is CASSSADRRTDTQYF.

This clone turned up a few times. J is TRBJ1-5 and V is TRBV6-1; 9 bases line up with TRBD1. Germline lookup yields CDR1 MNHNS and CDR2 SASEGT. CDR3 length: 17 residues. The V gene end was trimmed by 4 bases and the J gene end by 4 bases; junction bases not matched to a gene: 11. The CDR3 DNA reads as TGTGCCAGCAGTGCTCGACAGGGGGGCCGTCGGAATCAGCCCCAGCATTTT. Translated: CASSARQGGRRNQPQHF.

This clone has only one observation. V and J are TRBV5-5 and TRBJ2-5; TRBD2 matches at 13 bases. The CDR3 consists of 15 residues. In germline, CDR1 is SGHKS, CDR2 YYEKEE (reference sequence). Losses at the gene ends were 4 bases for V and 1 base for J; bases not matched to a gene: 1. This chain's CDR3 is CASSRLAGGQETQYF. CDR3 bases: TGTGCCAGCAGCAGACTAGCGGGGGGCCAAGAGACCCAGTACTTC.

J is TRBJ1-2 and V is TRBV19; unclear D gene. Germline V CDR1 and CDR2: LNHDA, SQIVND (reference sequence). This CDR3 contains 11 residues. Trimming took 7 bases from V and 4 from J, leaving 7 bases between them. The CDR3 sequence is CASMRAYGYTF. CDR3 in DNA: TGTGCCAGTATGCGGGCCTATGGCTACACCTTC.

The CDR3 sequence is CASSQDPGGRYNEQFF. CDR3 coding DNA: TGTGCCAGCAGCCAAGATCCTGGGGGTCGCTACAATGAGCAGTTCTTC. This chain joins TRBV14 and TRBJ2-1; either TRBD1 or TRBD2 may fit D (5 bases each). The CDR3 totals 16 residues. The V and J ends lost 0 bases and 3 bases respectively, with 12 bases between them. The germline V gene has CDR1 SGHDN and CDR2 FVKESK.

The J gene is TRBJ2-7, the V gene TRBV21-1. TRBV21-1 constitutes a pseudogene. This CDR3 is built from 13 residues. The CDR3: CASSKVWDYEQYF. The DNA for the CDR3 is TGTGCCAGCAGCAAAGTTTGGGACTACGAGCAGTACTTC.

The chain joins TRBV29-1 to TRBJ2-3; TRBD1 agrees at 7 bases. The germline V gene encodes CDR1 SQVTM and CDR2 ANQGSEA. The junction had 6 bases not matched to a gene; V was cut back by 3 bases and J by 0 bases. The CDR3 sequence is 15 residues long. In nucleotides, the CDR3 is TGCAGCGTTGAGAGGGGGCAAGAAAGCACAGATACGCAGTATTTT. This codes for CSVERGQESTDTQYF.

V gene TRBV6-1 combines with J gene TRBJ2-7; D is possibly TRBD2 (6 bases). With 1 base removed from V and 0 bases from J, the gap between germline ends came to 10 bases. Germline assignment: CDR1 MNHNS and CDR2 SASEGT. The CDR3 is made up of 15 amino acids. The CDR3 sequence: CASSEEDGSSYEQYF. In DNA form, the CDR3 reads TGTGCCAGCAGTGAAGAAGACGGGAGCTCCTACGAGCAGTACTTC.

On this clone: At one end the junction does not follow the germline gene, possibly because of a read error. The chain has TRBV7-6 and TRBJ2-7; 16 bases line up with TRBD2. The CDR3 is 13 amino acids. Germline V gene sequence: CDR1 SGHVS, CDR2 FNYEAQ. The CDR3 region is CASSPGTSGRANF. The CDR3 DNA follows: TGTGCCAGCAGCCCCGGGACTAGCGGGAGGGCTAACTTC.

V is TRBV5-8 and J is TRBJ2-7; 9 bases match TRBD2. The CDR3 spans 17 residues. V dropped 4 bases and J dropped 3; count of bases not matched to a gene: 14. Per the germline V gene, CDR1 is SGHTS and CDR2 is YDEGEE. Here the CDR3 reads CASSVLFGGRALYEQYF. CDR3 sequence (DNA): TGTGCCAGCAGCGTCCTTTTTGGCGGGAGGGCCCTCTACGAGCAGTACTTC.

The table lists this clone with a few counts. V is TRBV6-1 and J is TRBJ2-3; D may be TRBD1 (5 bases). V was cut by 8 bases and J by 2 bases, with 14 bases left in between. CDR1 and CDR2 (germline): MNHNS, SASEGT. The CDR3 runs to 14 residues. DNA of the CDR3: TGTGCCAGCTTCAAAGGGGTGCCCACAGATACGCAGTATTTT. This codes for CASFKGVPTDTQYF.

This chain joins TRBV6-1 and TRBJ1-1, with D hard to call. Germline CDR1 is MNHNS and CDR2 is SASEGT. This CDR3 is built from 12 residues. Between the trimmed V and J ends, which lost 6 bases and 6 bases, there was a span of 11 bases. CDR3 nucleotide sequence: TGTGCCAGCAGGAACTCCATAGCTGAAGCTTTCTTT. Translation gives CASRNSIAEAFF.

The chain links TRBV18 to TRBJ1-1, with D perhaps TRBD1 (6 bases). V gave up 3 bases and J gave up 3 bases, with 17 bases separating them. Germline V CDR1 and CDR2: KGHSH, LQKENI. The CDR3 consists of 16 residues. The CDR3 bases are TGTGCCAGCTCACCGGCAGGGGTCCAGTGGGACACTGAAGCTTTCTTT. Translation: CASSPAGVQWDTEAFF.

The chain links TRBV29-1 to TRBJ2-3, with 7 bases that match TRBD2. The germline CDR1 and CDR2 sequences are SQVTM and ANQGSEA. There are 16 residues in the CDR3. J gave up 2 bases and V 0 bases, and 8 bases lay outside the gene matches. CDR3 protein: CSVEEGLAAFTDTQYF. The CDR3, as DNA: TGCAGCGTTGAAGAGGGGCTAGCGGCTTTCACAGATACGCAGTATTTT.

This chain uses TRBV19 with TRBJ2-1, with TRBD2 matching over 13 bases. The CDR3 is made up of 19 amino acids. Germline loops: CDR1 LNHDA, CDR2 SQIVND (reference sequence). Trimming took 4 bases from V and 5 from J; bases not matched to a gene: 14. This CDR3 reads CASSSEQPGLAGIDNEQFF. CDR3 sequence (DNA): TGTGCCAGTAGTAGCGAGCAACCGGGACTAGCGGGAATTGACAATGAGCAGTTCTTC.

The chain carries TRBV11-2 and TRBJ2-1; 8 bases agree with TRBD2. V gave up 3 bases and J gave up 6 bases; unmatched junction bases: 7. The CDR3 runs 15 residues. CDR1 SGHAT and CDR2 FQNNGV come from the germline V gene. CDR3 sequence: CASSLSGGRVNEQFF. CDR3 DNA sequence: TGTGCCAGCAGCTTGTCGGGGGGGCGGGTCAATGAGCAGTTCTTC.

This clone came up once. This chain joins TRBV12-2 and TRBJ2-3; the table's D call TRBD2 went unverified against the DNA. TRBV12-2 is a documented pseudogene. CDR3 length equals 14 residues. The CDR3 DNA reads TGTGCAAGTCGCTTAGCGCTATGCACAGATACGCAGTATTTT. It encodes CASRLALCTDTQYF.

The rearrangement joins TRBV28 to TRBJ1-3, with 8 bases matching TRBD1. J was trimmed by 2 bases and V by 7 bases; bases with no gene match: 10. Germline V lookup: CDR1 MDHEN, CDR2 SYDVKM. The CDR3 is 16 amino acids. The CDR3 loop is CASTAGGVSTGNTIYF. The CDR3 nucleotides are TGTGCCAGCACGGCAGGGGGCGTCTCTACTGGAAACACCATATATTTT. The variable domain in full, completed from reference TRBV28 and TRBJ1-3, reads DVKVTQSSRYLVKRTGEKVFLECVQDMDHENMFWYRQDPGLGLRLIYFSYDVKMKEKGDIPEGYSVSREKKERFSLILESASTNQTSMYLCASTAGGVSTGNTIYFGEGSWLTVV.

CDR3 loop: CASSLRGDQPQHF. CDR3 DNA: TGTGCCAGCAGTTTGCGGGGAGATCAGCCCCAGCATTTT. The V and J genes are TRBV28 and TRBJ1-5; the D is unclear. V lost 3 bases to trimming and J lost 5 bases, with 8 bases between them. The germline V gene encodes CDR1 MDHEN and CDR2 SYDVKM. This CDR3 has 13 residues.

The chain uses TRBV4-3 and TRBJ1-4; D remains ambiguous. Trimming left V 0 bases short and J 7 bases short, with 15 bases between. Germline V lookup: CDR1 LGHNA, CDR2 YSLEER. The CDR3 is 16 amino acids. CDR3 protein: CASSQESMTSFEKLFF. The CDR3 DNA reads TGCGCCAGCAGCCAAGAGTCAATGACAAGCTTTGAAAAACTGTTTTTT.

This chain uses TRBV7-2 with TRBJ2-7; 8 bases match TRBD2. The germline V gene has CDR1 SGHTA and CDR2 FQGNSA. The CDR3 covers 15 residues. Trimming took 2 bases from V and 4 from J; bases not matched to a gene: 7. The CDR3 bases are TGTGCCAGCAGCTTAATAGCGGGATTCACTTACGAGCAGTACTTC. It specifies CASSLIAGFTYEQYF.

The sample holds a few counts of this clone. V usage is TRBV7-7 and J usage is TRBJ2-2; 8 bases line up with TRBD1. From germline, CDR1 is SSHAT and CDR2 FNYEAQ (reference sequence). This CDR3 spans 18 amino acids. Trimming removed 5 bases from V and 4 bases from J; junction bases left unmatched: 15. The CDR3 loop is CASSKITPGQAGTGELFF. The DNA of the CDR3 is TGTGCCAGCAGCAAAATTACGCCGGGACAGGCGGGCACCGGGGAGCTGTTTTTT.

V gene TRBV28 combines with J gene TRBJ2-5; D ambiguous. The CDR3 runs 14 residues. CDR1 MDHEN and CDR2 SYDVKM come from the germline V gene. Trimming shortened V by 7 bases and J by 0 bases, and 12 bases separated the two germline ends. CDR3 DNA sequence: TGTGCCAGCACTCCCGGACGCAACCAAGAGACCCAGTACTTC. Translating gives CASTPGRNQETQYF.

V is TRBV19 and J is TRBJ1-2; no definite D call. V was cut by 1 base and J by 8 bases, with 14 bases left in between. This CDR3 is built from 14 residues. Germline V lookup: CDR1 LNHDA, CDR2 SQIVND (reference sequence). As DNA, the CDR3 is TGTGCCAGTAGTATAGCCCCGGCTTCGGGAGGCTACACCTTC. Translating it yields CASSIAPASGGYTF. Together with reference TRBV19 and TRBJ1-2, the CDR3 gives the full variable domain: DGGITQSPKYLFRKEGQNVTLSCEQNLNHDAMYWYRQDPGQGLRLIYYSQIVNDFQKGDIAEGYSVSREKKESFPLTVTSAQKNPTAFYLCASSIAPASGGYTFGSGTRLTVV.

V gene TRBV10-1 combines with J gene TRBJ1-4, with a tentative D call TRBD1 (6 bases). The CDR3 length is 13 residues. The germline V gene has CDR1 WNHNN and CDR2 SYGVQD (reference sequence). V was shortened by 2 bases and J by 16 bases, with 17 bases between the two germline ends. The CDR3 DNA is TGCGCCAGCAGTGAGCCATACGGACAGCCTCGGTTTTTT. It yields the protein CASSEPYGQPRFF.

The rearrangement joins TRBV7-2 to TRBJ2-3; 10 nucleotides align to TRBD2. Germline CDR1 SGHTA, CDR2 FQGNSA. V trimming: 3 bases; J trimming: 3 bases; junction bases outside the gene matches: 9. The CDR3 is made up of 17 amino acids. CDR3 DNA sequence: TGTGCCAGCAGCTTTTCTAGCGGGGGCCTAGGGACAGATACGCAGTATTTT. Protein product: CASSFSSGGLGTDTQYF.

The chain joins TRBV28 to TRBJ2-1; no clear D gene. This CDR3 has 12 residues. Germline-derived CDR1 and CDR2 are MDHEN and SYDVKM. V lost 5 bases and J 11 bases, leaving 13 bases between the germline ends. The CDR3 DNA reads as TGTGCCAGCAGTAGCGCTCCGAATCAGCAGTTCTTC. Translation gives CASSSAPNQQFF.

The rearrangement uses TRBV28 and TRBJ1-6, with TRBD1 matching over 7 bases. The CDR3 length is 14 residues. The ends lost 8 bases at V and 9 bases at J; junction bases unmatched: 10. Germline V gene sequence: CDR1 MDHEN, CDR2 SYDVKM. CDR3 loop: CASARSGTVSPLHF. The CDR3 DNA reads TGTGCCAGCGCCCGCTCCGGGACAGTTTCACCCCTCCACTTT.

The V and J genes are TRBV6-1 and TRBJ2-5; D not certain. The CDR3 sequence is 12 residues long. Germline V gives CDR1 MNHNS, CDR2 SASEGT. V was trimmed by 7 bases and J by 3 bases, leaving 9 bases between them. In DNA, the CDR3 is TGTGCCAGCACGGCGGCCAAAGAGACCCAGTACTTC. This codes for CASTAAKETQYF.

The chain uses TRBV19 and TRBJ1-1; 8 bases fit TRBD1. CDR3 length equals 15 residues. The germline gives CDR1 LNHDA, CDR2 SQIVND (reference sequence). V lost 7 bases and J lost 7; bases outside the gene matches: 14. CDR3 bases: TGTGCCAGTACCGAGATGGGCAGGGGGCGGAATGAAGCTTTCTTT. It yields the protein CASTEMGRGRNEAFF.